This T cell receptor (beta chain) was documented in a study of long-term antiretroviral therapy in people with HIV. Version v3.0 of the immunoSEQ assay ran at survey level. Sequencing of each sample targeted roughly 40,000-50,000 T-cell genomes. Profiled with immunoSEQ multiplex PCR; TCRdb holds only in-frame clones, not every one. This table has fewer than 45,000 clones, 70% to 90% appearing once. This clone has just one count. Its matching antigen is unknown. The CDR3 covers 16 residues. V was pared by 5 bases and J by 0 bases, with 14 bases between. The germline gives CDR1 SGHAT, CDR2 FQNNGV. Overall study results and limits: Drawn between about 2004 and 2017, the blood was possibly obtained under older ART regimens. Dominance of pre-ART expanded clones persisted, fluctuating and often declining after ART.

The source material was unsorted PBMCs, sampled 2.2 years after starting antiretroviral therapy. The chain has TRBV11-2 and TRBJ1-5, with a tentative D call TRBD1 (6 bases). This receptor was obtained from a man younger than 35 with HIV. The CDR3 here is CASSRGHRYSNQPQHF. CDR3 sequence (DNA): TGTGCCAGCAGCCGGGGACACAGATATAGCAATCAGCCCCAGCATTTT.